One and the same sample provided the 21 T cell receptor beta chains below, sequenced in a study of T cells in Graves' hyperthyroidism and ophthalmopathy. Amplification yielded TCR beta CDR3 regions, with RNA transcripts as the source. TCR CDR3 regions were first amplified by RT-PCR with HTBI primers. TCRdb re-analysed the multiplex PCR reads in MiXCR, keeping a single row per CDR3 protein. The data hold under 650,000 distinct CDR3 sequences, with about 16% observed a single time. Material: blood. The receptors stem from a woman between 25 and 40 years old with Graves' hyperthyroidism.

In this sample, this clonotype turned up many times. This sequence joins TRBV5-8 and TRBJ2-2; weak D call: TRBD1 (5 bases). V was pared by 0 bases and J by 1 base, with 7 bases between. The germline CDR1 and CDR2 sequences are SGHTS and YDEGEE. The CDR3 length is 15 residues. The CDR3 here is CASSLGQMNTGELFF. The CDR3 DNA reads as TGTGCCAGCAGCTTGGGACAGATGAACACCGGGGAGCTGTTTTTT.

A few counts support this clonotype. The rearrangement links TRBV28 to TRBJ1-1, with unresolved D. V shed 3 bases and J shed 4 bases, with 9 bases lying between them. CDR1 is MDHEN and CDR2 is SYDVKM in the germline V gene. The CDR3 covers 13 residues. CDR3 in DNA: TGTGCCAGCAGTTTGCCCTGGGGCACTGAAGCTTTCTTT. This gives the protein CASSLPWGTEAFF. Full variable domain (missing parts from reference TRBV28 and TRBJ1-1): DVKVTQSSRYLVKRTGEKVFLECVQDMDHENMFWYRQDPGLGLRLIYFSYDVKMKEKGDIPEGYSVSREKKERFSLILESASTNQTSMYLCASSLPWGTEAFFGQGTRLTVV.

This clonotype has more than one count but fewer than ten. The V call is TRBV10-2, the J call TRBJ2-1, with D perhaps being TRBD1 or TRBD2 (5 bases each). The germline gives CDR1 WSHSY, CDR2 SAAADI. There are 13 residues in the CDR3. V was trimmed by 8 bases and J by 2 bases, leaving 10 bases between them. The DNA of the CDR3 is TGCGCCAGCGTCAGGGAGACCTACAATGAGCAGTTCTTC. Protein: CASVRETYNEQFF.

This clonotype came up many times. The rearrangement uses TRBV20-1 and TRBJ2-3, with a weak D call TRBD2 (5 bases). V shed 0 bases and J shed 2 bases, with 12 bases lying between them. From germline, CDR1 is DFQATT and CDR2 SNEGSKA (reference sequence). This CDR3 region has 15 residues. Here the CDR3 DNA reads TGCAGTGCTAGAGACTCGGACTGGAACACAGATACGCAGTATTTT. Residues: CSARDSDWNTDTQYF.

This clonotype was seen at least ten times. V and J are TRBV27 and TRBJ2-7, with 10 positions matching TRBD1. After removal of 6 bases from V and 4 bases from J, the junction contained 6 bases not matched to a gene. Per germline, CDR1 MNHEY and CDR2 SMNVEV (reference sequence). This CDR3 spans 14 amino acids. The CDR3 bases are TGTGCCAGCAGACCGGGACAGGGGTTATACGAGCAGTACTTC. Its translation is CASRPGQGLYEQYF.

This clonotype was recorded many times. This chain connects TRBV28 to TRBJ1-1, with D possibly being TRBD1 (5 bases). Germline V gene lookup returns CDR1 MDHEN and CDR2 SYDVKM. V lost 11 bases, J lost 5 bases, and 15 bases lay in between. The CDR3 loop spans 12 amino acids. This CDR3 is CAARDRATEAFF. CDR3 sequence (DNA): TGTGCCGCCCGGGACCGAGCAACTGAAGCTTTCTTT.

The V gene is TRBV5-6, the J gene TRBJ2-7, with 9 bases identical to TRBD1. Germline V gene lookup returns CDR1 SGHDT and CDR2 YYEEEE. The V and J ends lost 4 bases and 5 bases, in that order; junction bases with no gene match: 7. This CDR3 spans 14 amino acids. CDR3 in DNA: TGTGCCAGCAGCCGAGACAGGGGGATGCACGAGCAGTACTTC. It yields the protein CASSRDRGMHEQYF. The variable domain in full, completed from reference TRBV5-6 and TRBJ2-7, reads DAGVTQSPTHLIKTRGQQVTLRCSPKSGHDTVSWYQQALGQGPQFIFQYYEEEERQRGNFPDRFSGHQFPNYSSELNVNALLLGDSALYLCASSRDRGMHEQYFGPGTRLTVT.

This clonotype was picked up many times. V gene TRBV11-3 combines with J gene TRBJ1-6; 7 bases match TRBD1. V was clipped by 5 bases and J by 8 bases; unmatched bases: 9. In germline, CDR1 is SGHNT, CDR2 YENEEA. This CDR3 is 15 amino acids long. The chain's CDR3 is CASSPRQGYDSPLHF. CDR3 coding DNA: TGTGCCAGCAGCCCACGACAGGGCTACGATTCACCCCTCCACTTT. The whole variable domain, remainder taken from reference TRBV11-3 and TRBJ1-6, is EAGVVQSPRYKIIEKKQPVAFWCNPISGHNTLYWYLQNLGQGPELLIRYENEEAVDDSQLPKDRFSAERLKGVDSTLKIQPAELGDSAVYLCASSPRQGYDSPLHFGNGTRLTVT.

The sample holds many counts of this clonotype. This chain connects TRBV11-2 to TRBJ1-4; D is ambiguous. Germline V gives CDR1 SGHAT, CDR2 FQNNGV. The CDR3 extends over 17 amino acids. Deletions cut 1 base from V and 8 bases from J, with 20 bases between. CDR3 residues: CASSLAGELIRKEKLFF. The CDR3 DNA sequence: TGTGCCAGCAGCTTAGCTGGGGAATTGATAAGGAAGGAAAAACTGTTTTTT.

J is TRBJ1-5 and V is TRBV30; D not certain. The ends were cut back, 2 bases at V and 4 bases at J, with 9 bases in the middle. The germline CDR1 and CDR2 sequences are GTSNPN and SVGIG (reference sequence). The CDR3 loop spans 13 amino acids. The CDR3 loop reads CAWSPNRNQPQHF. The CDR3, as DNA: TGTGCCTGGAGTCCTAACAGAAATCAGCCCCAGCATTTT.

This clonotype has ten or more counts. DNA of the CDR3: TGTGCCAGCAGCTCTACCGGGACTAGCGGGACCCTGACCTACGAGCAGTACTTC. Translating it yields CASSSTGTSGTLTYEQYF. The chain has TRBV7-9 and TRBJ2-7, with 13 positions matching TRBD2. The germline gives CDR1 SEHNR, CDR2 FQNEAQ (reference sequence). This CDR3 contains 18 residues. J gave up 2 bases and V 4 bases, and 11 bases lay outside the gene matches. Complete variable domain (other parts from reference TRBV7-9 and TRBJ2-7): DTGVSQNPRHKITKRGQNVTFRCDPISEHNRLYWYRQTLGQGPEFLTYFQNEAQLEKSRLLSDRFSAERPKGSFSTLEIQRTEQGDSAMYLCASSSTGTSGTLTYEQYFGPGTRLTVT.

The J gene is TRBJ1-3, the V gene TRBV29-1; tentatively, D is TRBD1 (5 bases). Trimming cost V 4 bases and J 5 bases, with 21 bases left between them. The CDR3 loop spans 16 amino acids. From germline, CDR1 is SQVTM and CDR2 ANQGSEA. The CDR3 coding sequence is TGCAGCGTTGTTGTGTGGTTCGGGGCAGATAGAAACACCATATATTTT. Translating it yields CSVVVWFGADRNTIYF. The entire variable domain, with the rest obtained from reference TRBV29-1 and TRBJ1-3, is as follows: SAVISQKPSRDICQRGTSLTIQCQVDSQVTMMFWYRQQPGQSLTLIATANQGSEATYESGFVIDKFPISRPNLTFSTLTVSNMSPEDSSIYLCSVVVWFGADRNTIYFGEGSWLTVV.

Worth noting for this clonotype: The germline gene is not matched at one end of the junction; a read error may be the cause. The genes are TRBV18 and TRBJ2-5; D ambiguous. The CDR3 has 17 residues. In germline, CDR1 is KGHSH, CDR2 LQKENI. For the CDR3, the DNA is TGTGCCAGCTCGCCACCATTAACTTACGGAATACAAGAGACCCAGTACTTC. This sequence encodes CASSPPLTYGIQETQYF. The full variable domain, with the rest looked up from reference TRBV18 and TRBJ2-5, is NAGVMQNPRHLVRRRGQEARLRCSPMKGHSHVYWYRQLPEEGLKFMVYLQKENIIDESGMPKERFSAEFPKEGPSILRIQQVVRGDSAAYFCASSPPLTYGIQETQYFGPGTRLLVL.

This clonotype turned up a few times. CDR3 protein: CASENQGVGELFF. CDR3 in DNA: TGTGCCAGCGAGAACCAGGGGGTCGGGGAGCTGTTTTTT. The chain combines TRBV25-1 with TRBJ2-2; TRBD1 matches at 7 bases. CDR1 and CDR2 from the germline V gene are MGHDK and SYGVNS. The ends lost 8 bases at V and 7 bases at J; junction bases unmatched: 7. CDR3 size: 13 residues.

This clonotype came up many times. V gene TRBV5-1 combines with J gene TRBJ1-2, with 7 positions matching TRBD1. The CDR3 covers 14 residues. In germline, CDR1 is SGHRS, CDR2 YFSETQ. V lost 4 bases and J lost 5; bases outside the gene matches: 8. CDR3 DNA: TGCGCCAGCAGCCCCGACCAGGGGGGTTATGGCTACACCTTC. This gives the protein CASSPDQGGYGYTF.

This clonotype was picked up many times. The V and J genes are TRBV2 and TRBJ2-2; 12 bases match TRBD2. The CDR3 contains 14 residues. Germline V CDR1 and CDR2: SNHLY, FYNNEI. Losses at the gene ends were 7 bases for V and 6 bases for J; bases not matched to a gene: 3. The CDR3 DNA reads as TGTGCCAGCACCGGGACTAGCGGGCCCGGGGAGCTGTTTTTT. It specifies CASTGTSGPGELFF.

A few counts support this clonotype. This rearrangement joins TRBV5-5 to TRBJ2-7; 9 positions match TRBD2. The V gene's germline CDR1 is SGHKS and CDR2 YYEKEE (reference sequence). The CDR3 covers 18 residues. The junction had 24 bases not matched to a gene; V was cut back by 7 bases and J by 7 bases. The CDR3 sequence is CASGGLASLRRDGVEQYF. The CDR3, as DNA: TGTGCCAGCGGAGGACTAGCGAGTTTAAGGAGGGATGGTGTGGAGCAGTACTTC.

This clonotype came up many times. The chain joins TRBV7-3 to TRBJ2-7; unclear D gene. CDR3 length: 13 residues. Looked up from germline, CDR1 is SGHTA and CDR2 is FQGTGA. The germline V and J ends were trimmed by 1 base and 4 bases, with 8 bases remaining between them. DNA of the CDR3: TGTGCCAGCAGCTTAATGCAAGGTTACGAGCAGTACTTC. Residues: CASSLMQGYEQYF.

Regarding this clonotype: A clone one base away is much larger, so this may be a read error. This rearrangement joins TRBV12-3 or TRBV12-4 to TRBJ1-3; 8 bases map to TRBD1. CDR3 size: 14 residues. The V gene end was trimmed by 7 bases and the J gene end by 2 bases; junction bases not matched to a gene: 4. The DNA for the CDR3 is TGTGCCAGCAAAGAGACAGGGGCTGGAAACACCATATATTTT. Protein: CASKETGAGNTIYF.

This clonotype was observed a handful of times. The chain is built from TRBV7-9 and TRBJ1-6; tentatively, D is TRBD1 (5 bases). The CDR3 loop spans 14 amino acids. From germline, CDR1 is SEHNR and CDR2 FQNEAQ (reference sequence). V lost 4 bases, J lost 10 bases, and 14 bases lay in between. The CDR3 here is CASSSGISGSPLHF. The CDR3, as DNA: TGTGCCAGCAGCTCAGGGATTTCTGGGTCACCCCTCCACTTT.

This clonotype has a handful of counts. This chain joins TRBV5-4 and TRBJ2-3; 10 positions agree with TRBD2. J gave up 2 bases and V 4 bases, and 10 bases lay outside the gene matches. The V gene's germline CDR1 is SGHNT and CDR2 YYREEE (reference sequence). The CDR3 is 17 amino acids. CDR3 amino acids: CASSGGASGRATDTQYF. CDR3 coding DNA: TGTGCCAGCAGCGGGGGGGCGAGCGGGAGGGCCACAGATACGCAGTATTTT.